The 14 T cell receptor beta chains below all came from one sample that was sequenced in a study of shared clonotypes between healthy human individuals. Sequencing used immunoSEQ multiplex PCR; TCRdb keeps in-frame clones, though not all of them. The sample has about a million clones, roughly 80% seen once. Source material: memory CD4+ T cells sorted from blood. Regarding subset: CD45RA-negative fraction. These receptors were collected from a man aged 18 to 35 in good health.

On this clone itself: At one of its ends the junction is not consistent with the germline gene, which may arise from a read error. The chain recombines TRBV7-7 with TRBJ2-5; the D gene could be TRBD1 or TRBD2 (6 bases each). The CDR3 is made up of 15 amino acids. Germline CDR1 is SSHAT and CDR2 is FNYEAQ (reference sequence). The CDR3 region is CASSAIGGMQETQYF. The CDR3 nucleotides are TGTGCTAGCAGCGCCATAGGGGGGATGCAAGAGACCCAGTACTTC.

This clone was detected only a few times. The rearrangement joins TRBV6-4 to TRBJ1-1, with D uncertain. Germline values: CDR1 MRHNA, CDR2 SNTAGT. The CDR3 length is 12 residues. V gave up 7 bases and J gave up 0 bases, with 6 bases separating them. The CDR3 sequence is CASKDLNTEAFF. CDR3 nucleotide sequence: TGTGCCAGCAAAGACTTGAACACTGAAGCTTTCTTT.

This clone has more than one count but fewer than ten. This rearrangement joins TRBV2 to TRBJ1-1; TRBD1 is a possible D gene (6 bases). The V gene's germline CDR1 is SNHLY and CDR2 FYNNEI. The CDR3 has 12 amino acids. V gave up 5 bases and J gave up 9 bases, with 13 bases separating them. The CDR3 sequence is CASSRTGQKAFF. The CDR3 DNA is TGTGCCAGCAGTAGAACGGGACAAAAAGCTTTCTTT. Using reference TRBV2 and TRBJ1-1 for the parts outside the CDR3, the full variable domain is EPEVTQTPSHQVTQMGQEVILRCVPISNHLYFYWYRQILGQKVEFLVSFYNNEISEKSEIFDDQFSVERPDGSNFTLKIRSTKLEDSAMYFCASSRTGQKAFFGQGTRLTVV.

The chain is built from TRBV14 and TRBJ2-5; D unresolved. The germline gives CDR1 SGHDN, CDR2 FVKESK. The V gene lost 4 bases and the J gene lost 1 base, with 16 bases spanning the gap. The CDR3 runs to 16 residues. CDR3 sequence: CASSLEGQTLQETQYF. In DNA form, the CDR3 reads TGTGCCAGCAGCCTAGAAGGTCAGACCCTCCAAGAGACCCAGTACTTC.

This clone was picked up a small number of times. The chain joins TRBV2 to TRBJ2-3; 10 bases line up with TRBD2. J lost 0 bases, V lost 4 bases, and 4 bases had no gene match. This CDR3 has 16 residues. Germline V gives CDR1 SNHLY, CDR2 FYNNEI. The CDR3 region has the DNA TGTGCCAGCAGTGCCGTAGCGGGGGGCAGCACAGATACGCAGTATTTT. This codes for CASSAVAGGSTDTQYF.

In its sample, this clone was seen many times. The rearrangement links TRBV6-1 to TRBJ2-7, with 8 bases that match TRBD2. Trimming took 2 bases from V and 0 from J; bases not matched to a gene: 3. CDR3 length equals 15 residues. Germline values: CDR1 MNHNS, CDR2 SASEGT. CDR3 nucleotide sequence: TGTGCCAGCAGTGAAAGGACTAGCTTCTCCTACGAGCAGTACTTC. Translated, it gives CASSERTSFSYEQYF.

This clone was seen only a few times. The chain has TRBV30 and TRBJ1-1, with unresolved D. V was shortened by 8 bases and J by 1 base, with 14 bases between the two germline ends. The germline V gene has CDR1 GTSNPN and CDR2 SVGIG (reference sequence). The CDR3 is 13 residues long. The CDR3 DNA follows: TGTGCCCATGAACGGGGAGGGAACACTGAAGCTTTCTTT. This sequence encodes CAHERGGNTEAFF.

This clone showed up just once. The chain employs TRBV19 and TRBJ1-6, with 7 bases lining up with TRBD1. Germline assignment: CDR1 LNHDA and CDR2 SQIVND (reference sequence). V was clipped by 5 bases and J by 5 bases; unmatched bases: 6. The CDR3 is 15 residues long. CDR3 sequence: CASSEGGAHNSPLHF. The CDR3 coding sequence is TGTGCCAGTAGTGAAGGGGGCGCCCATAATTCACCCCTCCACTTT.

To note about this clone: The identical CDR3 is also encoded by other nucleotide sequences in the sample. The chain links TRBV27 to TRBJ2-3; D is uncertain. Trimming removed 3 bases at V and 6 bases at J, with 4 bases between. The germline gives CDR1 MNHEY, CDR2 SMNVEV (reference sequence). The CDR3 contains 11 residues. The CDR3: CASSFRDTQYF. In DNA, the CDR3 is TGTGCCAGCAGTTTCCGTGATACGCAGTATTTT.

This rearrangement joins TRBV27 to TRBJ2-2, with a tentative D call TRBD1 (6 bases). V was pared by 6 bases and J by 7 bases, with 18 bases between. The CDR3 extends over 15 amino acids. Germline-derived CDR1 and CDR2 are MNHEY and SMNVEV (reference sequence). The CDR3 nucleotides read TGTGCCAGCAGCCCCCGGGACATTCCCGGCGGGGAGCTGTTTTTT. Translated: CASSPRDIPGGELFF.

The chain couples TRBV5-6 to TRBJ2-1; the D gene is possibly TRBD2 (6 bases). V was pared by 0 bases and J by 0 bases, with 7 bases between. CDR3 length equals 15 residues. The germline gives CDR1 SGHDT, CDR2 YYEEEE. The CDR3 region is CASSLEEGSYNEQFF. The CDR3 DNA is TGTGCCAGCAGCTTGGAGGAGGGCTCCTACAATGAGCAGTTCTTC. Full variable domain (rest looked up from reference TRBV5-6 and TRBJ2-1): DAGVTQSPTHLIKTRGQQVTLRCSPKSGHDTVSWYQQALGQGPQFIFQYYEEEERQRGNFPDRFSGHQFPNYSSELNVNALLLGDSALYLCASSLEEGSYNEQFFGPGTRLTVL.

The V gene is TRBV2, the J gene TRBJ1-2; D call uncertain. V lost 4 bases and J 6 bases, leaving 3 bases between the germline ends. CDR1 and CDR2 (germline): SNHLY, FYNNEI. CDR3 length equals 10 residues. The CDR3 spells CASSANGYTF. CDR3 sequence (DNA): TGTGCCAGCAGTGCTAATGGCTACACCTTC.

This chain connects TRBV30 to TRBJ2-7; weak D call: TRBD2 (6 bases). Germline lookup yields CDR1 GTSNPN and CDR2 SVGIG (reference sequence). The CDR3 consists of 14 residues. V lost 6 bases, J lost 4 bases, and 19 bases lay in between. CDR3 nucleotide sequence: TGTGCCTGTCGGGTGGGGGGAACATCGTACGAGCAGTACTTC. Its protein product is CACRVGGTSYEQYF. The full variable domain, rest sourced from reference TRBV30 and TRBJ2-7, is SQTIHQWPATLVQPVGSPLSLECTVEGTSNPNLYWYRQAAGRGLQLLFYSVGIGQISSEVPQNLSASRPQDRQFILSSKKLLLSDSGFYLCACRVGGTSYEQYFGPGTRLTVT.

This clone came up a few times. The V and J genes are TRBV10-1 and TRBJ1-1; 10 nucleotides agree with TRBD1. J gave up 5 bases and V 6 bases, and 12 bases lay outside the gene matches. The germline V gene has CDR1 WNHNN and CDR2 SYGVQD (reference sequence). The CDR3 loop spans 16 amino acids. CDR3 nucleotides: TGCGCCAGCAGCCGTGGGGGACAGGGGCTTGGTACTGAAGCTTTCTTT. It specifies CASSRGGQGLGTEAFF.